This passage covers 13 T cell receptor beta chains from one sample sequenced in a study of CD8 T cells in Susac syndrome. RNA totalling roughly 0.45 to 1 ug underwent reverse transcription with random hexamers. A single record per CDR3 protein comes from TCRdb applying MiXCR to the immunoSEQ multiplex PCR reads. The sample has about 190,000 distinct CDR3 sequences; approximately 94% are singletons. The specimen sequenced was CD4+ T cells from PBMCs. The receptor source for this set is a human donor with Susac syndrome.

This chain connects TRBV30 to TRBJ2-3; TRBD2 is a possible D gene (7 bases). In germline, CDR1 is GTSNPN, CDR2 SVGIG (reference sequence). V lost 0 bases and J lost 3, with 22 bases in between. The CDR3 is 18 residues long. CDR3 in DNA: TGTGCCTGGAGTGTAGTTCGGGGGGCCCGGATGGGGACAGATACGCAGTATTTT. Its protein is CAWSVVRGARMGTDTQYF.

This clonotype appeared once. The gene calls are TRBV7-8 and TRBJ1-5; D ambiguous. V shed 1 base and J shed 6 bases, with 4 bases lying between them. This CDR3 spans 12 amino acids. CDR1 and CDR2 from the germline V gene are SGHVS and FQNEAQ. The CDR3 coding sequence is TGTGCCAGCAGCTTAGTTCTTCAGCCCCAGCATTTT. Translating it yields CASSLVLQPQHF.

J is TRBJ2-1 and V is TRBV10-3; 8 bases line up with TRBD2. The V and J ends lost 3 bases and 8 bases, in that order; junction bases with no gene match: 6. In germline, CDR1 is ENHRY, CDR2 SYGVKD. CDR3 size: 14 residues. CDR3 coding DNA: TGTGCCATCAGTGACCCGGGGGGGTCCGATGAGCAGTTCTTC. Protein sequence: CAISDPGGSDEQFF.

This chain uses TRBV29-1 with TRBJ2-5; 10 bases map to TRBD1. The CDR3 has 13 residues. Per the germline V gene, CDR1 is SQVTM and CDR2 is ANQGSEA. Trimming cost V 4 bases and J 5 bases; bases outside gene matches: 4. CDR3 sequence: CSVGTGGHETQYF. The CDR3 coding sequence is TGCAGCGTTGGGACAGGGGGACACGAGACCCAGTACTTC.

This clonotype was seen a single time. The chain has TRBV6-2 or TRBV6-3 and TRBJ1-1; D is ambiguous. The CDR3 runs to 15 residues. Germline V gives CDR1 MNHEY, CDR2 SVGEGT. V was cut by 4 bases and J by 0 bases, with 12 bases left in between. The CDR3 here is CASSSISTVNTEAFF. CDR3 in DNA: TGTGCCAGCAGTTCCATCTCGACGGTGAACACTGAAGCTTTCTTT.

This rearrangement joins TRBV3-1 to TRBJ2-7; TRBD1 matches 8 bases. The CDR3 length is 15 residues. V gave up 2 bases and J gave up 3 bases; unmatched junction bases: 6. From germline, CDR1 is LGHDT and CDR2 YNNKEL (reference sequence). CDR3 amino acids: CASSQNPGQGYEQYF. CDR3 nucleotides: TGTGCCAGCAGCCAAAACCCCGGACAGGGCTACGAGCAGTACTTC.

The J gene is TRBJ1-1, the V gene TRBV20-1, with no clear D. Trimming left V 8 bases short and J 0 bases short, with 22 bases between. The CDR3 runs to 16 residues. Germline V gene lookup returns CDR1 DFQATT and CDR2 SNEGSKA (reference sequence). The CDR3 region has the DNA TGCAGTCCAACCCTGAGGATGGCGGGCATGAACACTGAAGCTTTCTTT. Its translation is CSPTLRMAGMNTEAFF.

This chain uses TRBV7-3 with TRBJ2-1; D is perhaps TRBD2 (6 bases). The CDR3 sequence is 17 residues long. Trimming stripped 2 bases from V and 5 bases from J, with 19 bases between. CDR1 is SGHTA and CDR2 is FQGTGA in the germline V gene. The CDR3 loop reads CASSLRFWGETDNEQFF. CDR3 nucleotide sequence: TGTGCCAGCAGCTTACGTTTCTGGGGGGAGACGGACAATGAGCAGTTCTTC.

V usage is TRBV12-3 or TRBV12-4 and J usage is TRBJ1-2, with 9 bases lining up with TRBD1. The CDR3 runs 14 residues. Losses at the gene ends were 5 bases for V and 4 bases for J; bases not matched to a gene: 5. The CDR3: CASSPQGAIYGYTF. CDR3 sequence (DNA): TGTGCCAGCAGTCCACAGGGGGCGATCTATGGCTACACCTTC.

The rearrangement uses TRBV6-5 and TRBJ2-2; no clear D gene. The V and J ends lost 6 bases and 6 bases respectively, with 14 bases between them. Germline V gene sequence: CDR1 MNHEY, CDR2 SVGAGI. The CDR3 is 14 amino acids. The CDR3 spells CASSPGAYPGELFF. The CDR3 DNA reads TGTGCCAGCAGCCCGGGCGCCTACCCCGGGGAGCTGTTTTTT.

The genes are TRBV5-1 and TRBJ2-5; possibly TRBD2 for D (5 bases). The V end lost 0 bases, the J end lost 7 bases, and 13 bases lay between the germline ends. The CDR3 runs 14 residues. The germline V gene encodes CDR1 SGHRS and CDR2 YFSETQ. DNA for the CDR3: TGCGCCAGCAGCTTGGTTTGGCTAGCAAGGACCCAGTACTTC. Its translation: CASSLVWLARTQYF.

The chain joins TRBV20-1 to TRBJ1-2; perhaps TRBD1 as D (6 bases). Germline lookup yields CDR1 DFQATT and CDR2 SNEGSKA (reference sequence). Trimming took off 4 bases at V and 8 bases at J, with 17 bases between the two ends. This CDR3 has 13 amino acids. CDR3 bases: TGCAGTGCTACCACAGGGCTCATAGGGGGCTACACCTTC. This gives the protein CSATTGLIGGYTF.

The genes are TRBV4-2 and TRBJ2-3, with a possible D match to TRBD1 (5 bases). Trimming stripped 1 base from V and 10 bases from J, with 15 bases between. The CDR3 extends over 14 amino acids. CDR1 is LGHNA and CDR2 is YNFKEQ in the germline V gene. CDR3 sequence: CASSQGTDPQAQYF. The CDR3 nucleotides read TGTGCCAGCAGCCAAGGTACCGACCCACAGGCGCAGTATTTT.